This T cell receptor (beta chain) is drawn from a study of blood T cells in healthy people across ages. Healthy Russian Caucasian donors spanned ages about 6 to 90 years. Isolation yielded PBMCs, at least 6 million per sample, in every case. Turning to this clonotype: Its antigen is not known.

Points from the study as a whole: Higher diversity and more naive CD4+ cells were features of long-lived donors, compared to aged donors.

The second PCR ran roughly 6 to 11 cycles with a sample-barcoded 5' primer and J-beta primers. Sequencing yielded, for each sample, at least 3 million paired-end reads carrying CDR3. Via MiXCR, TCRdb re-called the 5' RACE reads, giving one row per CDR3 protein. This sample has 1.4 million or so distinct CDR3 sequences, with about 45% found just once. Germline V gene lookup returns CDR1 MNHNY and CDR2 SVGAGI (reference sequence). The V end lost 5 bases, the J end lost 7 bases, and 14 bases lay between the germline ends. This CDR3 spans 13 amino acids. The rearrangement links TRBV6-6 to TRBJ1-2; D is undetermined. Sequencing input: blood. The clonotype was recovered from a woman aged 18-30 years in good health. This CDR3 is CASSGVTASGYTF. Here the CDR3 DNA reads TGTGCCAGCAGTGGCGTTACTGCTTCTGGCTACACCTTC.